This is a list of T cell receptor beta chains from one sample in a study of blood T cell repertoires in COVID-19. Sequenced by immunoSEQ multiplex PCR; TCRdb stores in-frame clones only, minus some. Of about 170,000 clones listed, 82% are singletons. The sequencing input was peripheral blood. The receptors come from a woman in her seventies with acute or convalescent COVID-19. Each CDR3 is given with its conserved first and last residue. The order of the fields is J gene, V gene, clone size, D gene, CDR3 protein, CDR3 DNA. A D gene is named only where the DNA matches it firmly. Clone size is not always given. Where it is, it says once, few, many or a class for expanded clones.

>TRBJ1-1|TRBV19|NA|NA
CASSLDRRWTEAFF
TGTGCCAGTAGTCTTGACAGGCGGTGGACTGAAGCTTTCTTT
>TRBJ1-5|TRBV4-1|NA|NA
CASSPREAGNQPQHF
TGCGCCAGCAGCCCCAGGGAGGCAGGGAATCAGCCCCAGCATTTT
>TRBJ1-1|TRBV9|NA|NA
CASSATSFPEAFF
TGTGCCAGCAGCGCGACATCTTTCCCTGAAGCTTTCTTT
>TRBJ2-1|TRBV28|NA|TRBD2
CASSFPASGAYNEQFF
TGTGCCAGCAGTTTCCCAGCTAGCGGGGCCTACAATGAGCAGTTCTTC
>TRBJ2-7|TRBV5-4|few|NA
CASSSDSYEQYF
TGTGCCAGCAGCTCTGACAGTTACGAGCAGTACTTC
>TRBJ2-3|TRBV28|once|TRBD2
CASSPSGGAYTQYF
TGTGCCAGCAGTCCCAGCGGGGGGGCGTATACGCAGTATTTT
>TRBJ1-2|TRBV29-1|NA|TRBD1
CSVGTGMNYGYTF
TGCAGCGTCGGGACAGGGATGAACTATGGCTACACCTTC
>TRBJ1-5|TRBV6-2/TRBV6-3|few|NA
CASSYGGEQHF
TGTGCCAGCAGTTATGGCGGGGAACAGCATTTT
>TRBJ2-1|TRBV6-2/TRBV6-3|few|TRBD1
CASSYGDRGNEQFF
TGTGCCAGCAGTTACGGGGACAGGGGGAATGAGCAGTTCTTC
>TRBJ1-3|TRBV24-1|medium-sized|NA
CATSDSGPSGNTIYF
TGTGCCACCAGTGATTCAGGGCCCTCTGGAAACACCATATATTTT
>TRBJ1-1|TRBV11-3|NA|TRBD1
CASSLGGTDNTEAFF
TGTGCCAGCAGCTTAGGTGGGACAGACAACACTGAAGCTTTCTTT
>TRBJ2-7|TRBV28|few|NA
CASSAGYEQYF
TGTGCCAGCAGCGCGGGCTACGAGCAGTACTTC
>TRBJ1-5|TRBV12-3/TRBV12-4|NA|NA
CASGRGQPQHF
TGTGCCAGCGGCCGCGGCCAGCCCCAGCATTTT
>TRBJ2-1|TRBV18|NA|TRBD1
CASSPIQGSKNEQFF
TGTGCCAGCTCACCAATACAGGGGAGCAAAAATGAGCAGTTCTTC
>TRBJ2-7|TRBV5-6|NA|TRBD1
CASTQTGLPSYEQYF
TGTGCCAGCACCCAGACAGGGCTCCCGTCCTACGAGCAGTACTTC
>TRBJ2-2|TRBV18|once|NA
CASSPPTGELFF
TGTGCCAGCTCACCTCCGACCGGGGAGCTGTTTTTT
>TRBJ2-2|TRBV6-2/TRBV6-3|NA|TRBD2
CASSYGTRVPGELFF
TGTGCCAGCAGTTATGGGACTAGAGTCCCCGGGGAGCTGTTTTTT
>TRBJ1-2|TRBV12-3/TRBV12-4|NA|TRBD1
CASSVTGTYGYTF
TGTGCCAGCAGTGTGACAGGGACCTATGGCTACACCTTC
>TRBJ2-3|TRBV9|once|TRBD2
CASSLIRGGPDTQYF
TGTGCCAGCAGCCTTATCCGGGGGGGGCCAGATACGCAGTATTTT
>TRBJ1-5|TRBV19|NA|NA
CASSHQPGAGRNQPQHF
TGTGCCAGTAGTCATCAACCGGGAGCGGGCCGCAATCAGCCCCAGCATTTT
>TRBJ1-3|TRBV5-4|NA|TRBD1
CATTRSQYDRVSGNTIYF
TGTGCCACCACTAGATCGCAGTACGACAGGGTTTCTGGAAACACCATATATTTT
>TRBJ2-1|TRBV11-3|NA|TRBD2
CASSPRTSGSYNEQFF
TGTGCCAGCAGCCCGCGGACTAGCGGGAGCTACAATGAGCAGTTCTTC
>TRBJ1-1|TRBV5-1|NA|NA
CASSSGGAGHTEAFF
TGCGCCAGCAGCTCTGGGGGGGCAGGGCACACTGAAGCTTTCTTT
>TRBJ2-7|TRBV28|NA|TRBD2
CASSPTTSGGAGKQYF
TGTGCCAGCAGTCCCACGACTAGCGGGGGGGCAGGCAAGCAGTACTTC
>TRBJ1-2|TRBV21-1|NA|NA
CASSIWGQGLPIYGYTF
TGTGCCAGCAGCATCTGGGGACAGGGCCTCCCCATCTATGGCTACACCTTC
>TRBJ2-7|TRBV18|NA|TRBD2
CASSRTSGTLVDYEQYF
TGTGCCAGCTCGCGGACTAGCGGGACCCTTGTGGACTACGAGCAGTACTTC
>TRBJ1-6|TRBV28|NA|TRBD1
CASSLETGVLNSPLHF
TGTGCCAGCAGTTTAGAGACAGGGGTTCTTAATTCACCCCTCCACTTT
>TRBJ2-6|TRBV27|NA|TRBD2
CASSPQRDRAVLTF
TGTGCCAGCAGCCCTCAGCGGGACCGTGCCGTCCTGACTTTC
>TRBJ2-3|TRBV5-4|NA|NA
CASQSGVTDTQYF
TGTGCCAGCCAATCAGGGGTCACAGATACGCAGTATTTT
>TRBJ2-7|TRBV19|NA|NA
CASSSSLGGRSEQYF
TGTGCCAGTAGTTCCTCCCTCGGGGGGCGGAGCGAGCAGTACTTC
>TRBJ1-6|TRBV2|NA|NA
CASSDGQRSYNSPLHF
TGTGCCAGCAGTGATGGACAGCGCTCCTATAATTCACCCCTCCACTTT
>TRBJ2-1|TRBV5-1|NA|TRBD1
CASSFSPGQYNEQFF
TGCGCCAGCAGCTTTTCCCCGGGACAGTATAATGAGCAGTTCTTC
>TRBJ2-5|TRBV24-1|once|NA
CATSFRETQYF
TGTGCCACCAGCTTCCGGGAGACCCAGTACTTC
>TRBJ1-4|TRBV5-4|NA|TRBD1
CASSLAENRGLEKLFF
TGTGCCAGCAGCTTGGCCGAGAACAGGGGATTAGAAAAACTGTTTTTT
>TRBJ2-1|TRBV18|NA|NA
CASSSQGTSGNEQFF
TGTGCCAGCTCATCCCAGGGGACGTCTGGGAATGAGCAGTTCTTC
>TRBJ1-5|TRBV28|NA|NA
CASSFGGVGNQPQHF
TGTGCCAGCAGTTTTGGAGGTGTCGGCAATCAGCCCCAGCATTTT
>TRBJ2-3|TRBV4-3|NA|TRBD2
CASSQDGPAGIGDTQYF
TGCGCCAGCAGCCAAGACGGGCCAGCGGGGATAGGAGATACGCAGTATTTT
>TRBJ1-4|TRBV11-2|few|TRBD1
CASSPQGGYEKLFF
TGTGCCAGCAGCCCACAGGGGGGTTATGAAAAACTGTTTTTT
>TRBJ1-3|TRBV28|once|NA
CASKLGSGAGNTIYF
TGTGCCAGCAAGCTGGGGTCCGGGGCTGGAAACACCATATATTTT
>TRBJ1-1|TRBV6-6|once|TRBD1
CASSPLDRDTEAFF
TGTGCCAGCAGTCCTCTGGACAGGGACACTGAAGCTTTCTTT
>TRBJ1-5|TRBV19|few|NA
CASSIADLNSNQPQHF
TGTGCCAGTAGTATAGCGGACTTAAATAGCAATCAGCCCCAGCATTTT
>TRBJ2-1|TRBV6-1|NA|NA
CASSENSLAGYGEQFF
TGTGCCAGCAGTGAAAATTCTCTTGCGGGGTACGGTGAGCAGTTCTTC
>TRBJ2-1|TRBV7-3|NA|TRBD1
CASSLTRTGSYNEQFF
TGTGCCAGCAGCTTAACCCGGACAGGGTCCTACAATGAGCAGTTCTTC
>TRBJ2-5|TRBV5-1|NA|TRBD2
CASSPLTSGSGETQYF
TGCGCCAGCAGCCCGTTGACTAGCGGGAGTGGGGAGACCCAGTACTTC
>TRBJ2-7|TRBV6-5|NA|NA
CASSYQRGSYEQYF
TGTGCCAGCAGTTATCAAAGGGGTTCCTACGAGCAGTACTTC
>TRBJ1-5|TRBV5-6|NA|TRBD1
CASSTLGQGVNQPQHF
TGTGCCAGCAGCACCTTGGGACAGGGAGTTAATCAGCCCCAGCATTTT
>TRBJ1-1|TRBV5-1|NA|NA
CASSLNRGHTEAFF
TGCGCCAGCAGCTTGAACCGTGGGCACACTGAAGCTTTCTTT
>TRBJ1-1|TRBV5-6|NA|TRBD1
CASSLALGTGSTEAFF
TGTGCCAGCAGCTTGGCCCTAGGGACAGGGAGCACTGAAGCTTTCTTT
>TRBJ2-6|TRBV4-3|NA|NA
CASSFSESGANVLTF
TGCGCCAGCAGCTTCAGTGAATCTGGGGCCAACGTCCTGACTTTC
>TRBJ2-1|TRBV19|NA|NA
CASSKSLLRSSYNEQFF
TGTGCCAGTAGTAAGAGTCTCCTACGATCGTCCTACAATGAGCAGTTCTTC
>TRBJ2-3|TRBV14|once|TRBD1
CASNPTGADTQYF
TGTGCCAGCAATCCCACAGGGGCAGATACGCAGTATTTT
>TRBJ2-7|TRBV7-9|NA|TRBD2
CASSLVGGDQYF
TGTGCCAGCAGCTTAGTGGGAGGGGACCAGTACTTC